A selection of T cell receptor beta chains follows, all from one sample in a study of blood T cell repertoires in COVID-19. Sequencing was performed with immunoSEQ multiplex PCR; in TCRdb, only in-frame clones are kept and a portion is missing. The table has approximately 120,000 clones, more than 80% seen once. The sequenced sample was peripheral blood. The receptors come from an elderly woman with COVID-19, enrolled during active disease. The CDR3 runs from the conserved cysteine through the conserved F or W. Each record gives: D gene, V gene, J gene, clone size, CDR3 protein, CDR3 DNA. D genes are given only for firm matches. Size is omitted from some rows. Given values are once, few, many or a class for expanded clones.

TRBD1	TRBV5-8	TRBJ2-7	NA	CASSLGAGQAYPYF	TGTGCCAGCAGCTTGGGTGCGGGACAGGCCTACCCCTACTTC
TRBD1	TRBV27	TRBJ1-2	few	CASSLTGGNYGYTF	TGTGCCAGCAGTTTGACAGGGGGTAACTATGGCTACACCTTC
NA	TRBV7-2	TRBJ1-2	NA	CASSLEGRQEHGYTF	TGTGCCAGCAGCTTAGAGGGGAGACAGGAACATGGCTACACCTTC
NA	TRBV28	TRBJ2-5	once	CASSHRAGQETQYF	TGTGCCAGCAGCCACAGAGCCGGACAAGAGACCCAGTACTTC
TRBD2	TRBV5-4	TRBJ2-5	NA	CASSFGLAGQETQYF	TGTGCCAGCAGCTTCGGACTAGCGGGCCAAGAGACCCAGTACTTC
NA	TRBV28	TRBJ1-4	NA	CATTSGTGGEKLFF	TGTGCCACCACGTCGGGGACGGGGGGTGAAAAACTGTTTTTT
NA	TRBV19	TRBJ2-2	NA	CATRDPTNTGELFF	TGTGCCACCCGCGATCCAACGAACACCGGGGAGCTGTTTTTT
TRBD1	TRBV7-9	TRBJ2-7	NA	CASSRGQGLNEQYF	TGTGCCAGCAGCCGGGGACAGGGATTGAACGAGCAGTACTTC
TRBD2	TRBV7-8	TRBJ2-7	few	CASSPPGSSGSVKYF	TGTGCCAGCAGCCCCCCCGGATCTAGCGGGAGCGTCAAGTACTTC
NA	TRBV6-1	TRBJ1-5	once	CASSEGHASVGPQHF	TGTGCCAGCAGTGAGGGACACGCCTCGGTAGGGCCCCAGCATTTT
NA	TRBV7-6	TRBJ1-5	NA	CASSFMDSRTGNQPQHF	TGTGCCAGCAGCTTCATGGACAGCCGGACTGGGAATCAGCCCCAGCATTTT
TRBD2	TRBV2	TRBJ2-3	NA	CASSAPRGLAGSTDTQYF	TGTGCCAGCAGTGCACCCAGAGGACTAGCGGGTAGCACAGATACGCAGTATTTT
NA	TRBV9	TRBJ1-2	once	CASSQAGYGYTF	TGTGCCAGCAGCCAAGCAGGCTATGGCTACACCTTC
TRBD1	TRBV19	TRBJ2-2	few	CASNSGTGWTGELFF	TGTGCCAGTAATTCCGGGACAGGATGGACCGGGGAGCTGTTTTTT
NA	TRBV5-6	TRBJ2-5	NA	CASSFSGVTQYF	TGTGCCAGCAGCTTCTCGGGGGTGACCCAGTACTTC
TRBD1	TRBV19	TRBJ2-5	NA	CASSRAGGYQETQYF	TGTGCCAGTAGTAGGGCAGGGGGCTATCAAGAGACCCAGTACTTC
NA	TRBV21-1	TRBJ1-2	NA	CASSKDTTGGDYGYTF	TGTGCTAGCAGCAAAGACACAACAGGGGGCGACTATGGCTACACCTTC
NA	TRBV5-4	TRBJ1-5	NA	CASSSSYSNQPQHF	TGTGCCAGCAGCTCGTCTTATAGCAATCAGCCCCAGCATTTT
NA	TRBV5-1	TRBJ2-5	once	CASSQGGEPQETQYF	TGCGCCAGCAGCCAGGGGGGCGAACCTCAAGAGACCCAGTACTTC
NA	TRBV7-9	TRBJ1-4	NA	CASSSYDRKLFF	TGTGCCAGCAGCTCATATGACAGGAAACTGTTTTTT
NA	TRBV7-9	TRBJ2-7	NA	CASSFAGLSYEQYF	TGTGCCAGCAGTTTCGCCGGGTTGTCCTACGAGCAGTACTTC
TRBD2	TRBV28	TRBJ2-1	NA	CASSLSLAGGPVTDGQFF	TGTGCCAGCAGTTTATCCCTAGCGGGAGGGCCTGTCACGGACGGGCAGTTCTTC
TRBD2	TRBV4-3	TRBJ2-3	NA	CASSQDWASGRPSASTDTQYF	TGCGCCAGCAGCCAAGATTGGGCTAGCGGGAGGCCGTCGGCTAGCACAGATACGCAGTATTTT
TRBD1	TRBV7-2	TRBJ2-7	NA	CASSWGQGSYEQYF	TGTGCCAGCAGCTGGGGACAGGGATCTTACGAGCAGTACTTC
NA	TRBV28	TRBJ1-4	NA	CASRGGGSAEKLFF	TGTGCCAGCAGGGGAGGGGGAAGTGCTGAAAAACTGTTTTTT